The present T cell receptor beta chain was sequenced within a study of cytomegalovirus exposure and HLA in healthy donors. There are 13 residues in the CDR3. The junction had 2 bases not matched to a gene; V was cut back by 8 bases and J by 0 bases. CDR1 and CDR2 from the germline V gene are MDHEN and SYDVKM. The primer mix had 60 Vbeta and 13 Jbeta primers. Only in-frame clones appear in the TCRdb table, and some are missing; sequencing was by immunoSEQ multiplex PCR. The sample lists about 82,000 clones, more than 65% occurring once. The chain links TRBV28 to TRBJ2-5, with 8 bases that match TRBD1. Input material: PBMCs. The receptor's source is a man in his sixties or seventies in good health and CMV-seropositive. The CDR3 loop reads CASAQGDQETQYF. The CDR3 nucleotides are TGTGCCAGCGCACAGGGGGACCAAGAGACCCAGTACTTC.